A single sample is the source of the 28 T cell receptor beta chains below, sequenced in a study of shared clonotypes between healthy human individuals (TCRdb year 2020). The library was built by means of the immunoSEQ multiplex PCR assay. TCRdb obtained this table from immuneACCESS and retained in-frame rearrangements with V and J assigned. These tables miss some clones; where compared with another copy, unresolved V genes account for less than half of the shortfall, and the remainder is unexplained. The sample records more than 2,000,000 clones, around nine tenths of which are singletons. The ten largest clones capture under 0.15% of the sample. The material sequenced was naive CD4+ T cells sorted from blood. In light of the paper, this sample's cell subset or site label describes: CD45RA+ positively selected. All receptors derive from a man aged 18 to 29 in good health.

This clone is a singleton in its sample. The chain joins TRBV5-4 to TRBJ1-1; D is unresolved. The ends were cut back, 2 bases at V and 6 bases at J, with 11 bases in the middle. The CDR3 covers 13 residues. Per germline, CDR1 SGHNT and CDR2 YYREEE (reference sequence). CDR3 bases: TGTGCCAGCAGCTTCTACAGTTGGGCTGAAGCTTTCTTT. Translating it yields CASSFYSWAEAFF.

This clone was picked up one time. V gene TRBV4-2 combines with J gene TRBJ2-7; D call uncertain. Germline V CDR1 and CDR2: LGHNA, YNFKEQ. Trimming pared 3 bases from V and 9 bases from J, leaving 15 bases between. The CDR3 is 13 residues long. CDR3 in DNA: TGTGCCAGCAGCCAGGGCTTGGGTGGGGTGCAGTACTTC. Residues: CASSQGLGGVQYF.

The chain uses TRBV10-2 and TRBJ2-7; 9 bases match TRBD1. CDR3 length: 14 residues. Germline loops: CDR1 WSHSY, CDR2 SAAADI. J lost 4 bases, V lost 6 bases, and 7 bases had no gene match. In DNA, the CDR3 is TGCGCCAGCAGAAAATTGACAGGGGGGTACGAGCAGTACTTC. Its translation is CASRKLTGGYEQYF.

The rearrangement links TRBV4-1 to TRBJ1-5; the match to TRBD1 covers 7 bases. Germline V gives CDR1 MGHRA, CDR2 YSYEKL. V lost 6 bases to trimming and J lost 0 bases; unmatched junction nucleotides: 5. The CDR3 totals 15 residues. The CDR3 is CASRTGAFSNQPQHF. The CDR3 DNA reads as TGCGCCAGCAGAACAGGGGCTTTTAGCAATCAGCCCCAGCATTTT.

J is TRBJ2-7 and V is TRBV7-2; D is possibly TRBD1 (6 bases). Trimming took off 5 bases at V and 1 base at J, with 27 bases between the two ends. This CDR3 comprises 19 residues. Germline values: CDR1 SGHTA, CDR2 FQGNSA. Here the CDR3 DNA reads TGTGCCAGCAGCGTTAGACAGGCGACGACTGGGGTTACGTCCTACGAGCAGTACTTC. This encodes CASSVRQATTGVTSYEQYF.

The CDR3 nucleotides are TGTGCCAGCAGCCCTTCTAGCCCGAGCCGAGAGACCCAGTACTTC. Its translation is CASSPSSPSRETQYF. V usage is TRBV2 and J usage is TRBJ2-5, with D possibly being TRBD2 (5 bases). Germline V gene lookup returns CDR1 SNHLY and CDR2 FYNNEI. The CDR3 runs to 15 residues. The V gene lost 6 bases and the J gene lost 4 bases, with 18 bases spanning the gap. Together with reference TRBV2 and TRBJ2-5, the CDR3 gives the full variable domain: EPEVTQTPSHQVTQMGQEVILRCVPISNHLYFYWYRQILGQKVEFLVSFYNNEISEKSEIFDDQFSVERPDGSNFTLKIRSTKLEDSAMYFCASSPSSPSRETQYFGPGTRLLVL.

This chain joins TRBV18 and TRBJ2-2; TRBD1 is a possible D gene (5 bases). Looked up from germline, CDR1 is KGHSH and CDR2 is LQKENI. The CDR3 totals 14 residues. V lost 8 bases, J lost 1 base, and 11 bases lay in between. The CDR3, as DNA: TGTGCCAGCCCCGATACAGGGAACACCGGGGAGCTGTTTTTT. Translated: CASPDTGNTGELFF.

In regard to this clone: This same CDR3 is encoded by further DNA sequences in the sample. This rearrangement joins TRBV10-3 to TRBJ2-3; 7 positions agree with TRBD2. There are 15 residues in the CDR3. The junction had 0 bases not matched to a gene; V was cut back by 0 bases and J by 0 bases. Per germline, CDR1 ENHRY and CDR2 SYGVKD. DNA for the CDR3: TGTGCCATCAGTGAGTCTAGCGGGAGCACAGATACGCAGTATTTT. Translating it yields CAISESSGSTDTQYF.

V and J are TRBV6-5 and TRBJ1-2; 7 positions agree with TRBD1. Germline-derived CDR1 and CDR2 are MNHEY and SVGAGI. V was clipped by 6 bases and J by 3 bases; unmatched bases: 4. The CDR3 runs 13 residues. The CDR3 loop reads CASREGGYYGYTF. Written as DNA, the CDR3 is TGTGCCAGCAGGGAAGGGGGCTACTATGGCTACACCTTC.

This rearrangement joins TRBV6-6 to TRBJ1-5; D perhaps matches TRBD1 (5 bases). Trimming shortened V by 4 bases and J by 2 bases, and 9 bases separated the two germline ends. Germline V lookup: CDR1 MNHNY, CDR2 SVGAGI (reference sequence). This CDR3 region has 14 residues. This CDR3 is CASSSGIGNQPQHF. The DNA for the CDR3 is TGTGCCAGCAGTTCAGGGATAGGCAATCAGCCCCAGCATTTT.

This clone was detected only once. Other DNA sequences in the sample encode the same CDR3. The rearrangement uses TRBV6-5 and TRBJ2-3; no reliable D call. Germline V gene data show CDR1 as MNHEY and CDR2 as SVGAGI. With 6 bases removed from V and 3 bases from J, the gap between germline ends came to 10 bases. The CDR3 totals 13 residues. This CDR3 reads CASSKPGTDTQYF. The CDR3 DNA is TGTGCCAGCAGCAAACCCGGTACAGATACGCAGTATTTT.

With respect to this clone: The same CDR3 arises from other DNA sequences in this sample as well. The J gene is TRBJ2-1, the V gene TRBV5-1, with 10 bases matching TRBD2. Looked up from germline, CDR1 is SGHRS and CDR2 is YFSETQ. This CDR3 is built from 15 residues. With 2 bases clipped from V and 5 bases from J, the junction kept 4 bases outside the gene matches. CDR3 sequence reads: CASSLRTSGNNEQFF. CDR3 nucleotides: TGCGCCAGCAGCTTAAGGACTAGCGGTAACAATGAGCAGTTCTTC.

V gene TRBV19 combines with J gene TRBJ2-5; D is unclear. Germline CDR1 reads LNHDA; CDR2 reads SQIVND (reference sequence). This CDR3 comprises 13 residues. The V end lost 5 bases, the J end lost 4 bases, and 11 bases lay between the germline ends. CDR3 protein: CASSFGSRETQYF. For the CDR3, the DNA is TGTGCCAGTAGTTTCGGGTCGAGAGAGACCCAGTACTTC. Based on the CDR3 plus reference TRBV19 and TRBJ2-5, the full variable domain is DGGITQSPKYLFRKEGQNVTLSCEQNLNHDAMYWYRQDPGQGLRLIYYSQIVNDFQKGDIAEGYSVSREKKESFPLTVTSAQKNPTAFYLCASSFGSRETQYFGPGTRLLVL.

The rearrangement joins TRBV28 to TRBJ1-2; D call uncertain. Germline V gives CDR1 MDHEN, CDR2 SYDVKM. The V and J ends lost 6 bases and 4 bases respectively, with 21 bases between them. The CDR3 is 16 residues long. CDR3 nucleotide sequence: TGTGCCAGCAGGGAGAGAGGGCGGAATCCAGGCTATGGCTACACCTTC. Amino acid sequence: CASRERGRNPGYGYTF.

The V call is TRBV15, the J call TRBJ2-5, with D unresolved. Germline CDR1 reads LNHNV; CDR2 reads YYDKDF (reference sequence). Between the trimmed V and J ends, which lost 1 base and 7 bases, there was a span of 10 bases. The CDR3 sequence is 13 residues long. CDR3 in DNA: TGTGCCACCAGCAGAGCCCCCCACGGGACCCAGTACTTC. As protein: CATSRAPHGTQYF.

The chain recombines TRBV10-2 with TRBJ2-3, with TRBD1 matching over 9 bases. J was trimmed by 4 bases and V by 6 bases; bases with no gene match: 5. CDR1 WSHSY and CDR2 SAAADI come from the germline V gene. This CDR3 has 14 residues. The CDR3 DNA follows: TGCGCCAGCAGCTCTACAGGGGGCGCAGATACGCAGTATTTT. This gives the protein CASSSTGGADTQYF.

The chain carries TRBV6-6 and TRBJ1-1, with D possibly being TRBD1 (5 bases). Deletions cut 7 bases from V and 5 bases from J, with 20 bases between. CDR1 and CDR2 from the germline V gene are MNHNY and SVGAGI (reference sequence). CDR3 size: 15 residues. CDR3 nucleotide sequence: TGTGCCAGCAAGGGAAGGGGTGGGAGAAAGACTGAAGCTTTCTTT. Its protein product is CASKGRGGRKTEAFF.

The V gene is TRBV27, the J gene TRBJ2-7, with 7 bases lining up with TRBD1. The germline CDR1 and CDR2 sequences are MNHEY and SMNVEV (reference sequence). This CDR3 comprises 15 residues. V was pared by 8 bases and J by 0 bases, with 10 bases of the junction left unmatched. In DNA form, the CDR3 reads TGTGCCAGCGGCGTAATGGACAGGAGCTCCTACGAGCAGTACTTC. It yields the protein CASGVMDRSSYEQYF.

The chain has TRBV5-1 and TRBJ1-5, with unresolved D. Germline loops: CDR1 SGHRS, CDR2 YFSETQ. The CDR3 spans 16 residues. Trimming removed 0 bases at V and 2 bases at J, with 12 bases between. The CDR3 coding sequence is TGCGCCAGCAGCTTGGGGACGGGAAAGGGCAATCAGCCCCAGCATTTT. This translates into CASSLGTGKGNQPQHF.

CDR3 loop: CASTNPGSSPLHF. The CDR3 DNA reads TGTGCCAGCACCAACCCAGGGAGTTCACCCCTCCACTTT. J is TRBJ1-6 and V is TRBV28; D is possibly TRBD1 (5 bases). Looked up from germline, CDR1 is MDHEN and CDR2 is SYDVKM. V lost 7 bases to trimming and J lost 9 bases, with 13 bases between them. This CDR3 is 13 amino acids long.

The J gene is TRBJ2-5, the V gene TRBV29-1; D unresolved. The CDR3 covers 12 residues. Germline V gene data show CDR1 as SQVTM and CDR2 as ANQGSEA. The V and J ends lost 5 bases and 3 bases respectively, with 10 bases between them. The CDR3, as DNA: TGCAGCGTTAAGCTTTGGGAAGAGACCCAGTACTTC. Encoded protein: CSVKLWEETQYF.

Concerning this clone: Other nucleotide sequences in the sample specify the same CDR3. V gene TRBV6-5 combines with J gene TRBJ2-3; D uncertain. V was trimmed by 6 bases and J by 6 bases, leaving 7 bases between them. This CDR3 is built from 11 residues. Germline CDR1 is MNHEY and CDR2 is SVGAGI. CDR3: CASSYGDTQYF. In DNA form, the CDR3 reads TGTGCCAGCAGCTATGGTGATACGCAGTATTTT.

The chain joins TRBV9 to TRBJ2-2; 8 nucleotides align to TRBD2. The V gene's germline CDR1 is SGDLS and CDR2 YYNGEE. The CDR3 is made up of 17 amino acids. The V and J ends lost 4 bases and 1 base, in that order; junction bases with no gene match: 9. CDR3 DNA sequence: TGTGCCAGCAGCCCCCGTGGACTAGCCCTGAACACCGGGGAGCTGTTTTTT. Its translation: CASSPRGLALNTGELFF. The variable domain in full, completed from reference TRBV9 and TRBJ2-2, reads DSGVTQTPKHLITATGQRVTLRCSPRSGDLSVYWYQQSLDQGLQFLIQYYNGEERAKGNILERFSAQQFPDLHSELNLSSLELGDSALYFCASSPRGLALNTGELFFGEGSRLTVL.

The chain couples TRBV7-2 to TRBJ1-2; D remains unclear. CDR3 size: 16 residues. Germline V gene data show CDR1 as SGHTA and CDR2 as FQGNSA. Trimming shortened V by 3 bases and J by 4 bases, and 18 bases separated the two germline ends. The CDR3 nucleotides are TGTGCCAGCAGCTTCCTGGACTTTAAAGGGATCTATGGCTACACCTTC. Amino acids: CASSFLDFKGIYGYTF.

The gene calls are TRBV7-2 and TRBJ1-6; no clear D. CDR1 is SGHTA and CDR2 is FQGNSA in the germline V gene. There are 14 residues in the CDR3. Deletions cut 1 base from V and 4 bases from J, with 5 bases between. CDR3 nucleotides: TGTGCCAGCAGCTTAGTAGAATATAATTCACCCCTCCACTTT. It encodes CASSLVEYNSPLHF. Based on the CDR3 plus reference TRBV7-2 and TRBJ1-6, the full variable domain is GAGVSQSPSNKVTEKGKDVELRCDPISGHTALYWYRQSLGQGLEFLIYFQGNSAPDKSGLPSDRFSAERTGGSVSTLTIQRTQQEDSAVYLCASSLVEYNSPLHFGNGTRLTVT.

Notes on this clone: Additional DNA sequences in this sample encode the identical CDR3. The CDR3 here is CASSLAGGLQETQYF. The CDR3 nucleotides are TGCGCCAGCAGCTTGGCCGGCGGCCTACAAGAGACCCAGTACTTC. The genes are TRBV5-1 and TRBJ2-5; D call uncertain. Germline V gene sequence: CDR1 SGHRS, CDR2 YFSETQ. Trimming left V 0 bases short and J 2 bases short, with 11 bases between. CDR3 size: 15 residues.

V is TRBV5-4 and J is TRBJ1-1; the match to TRBD1 covers 10 bases. The CDR3 has 17 amino acids. Per germline, CDR1 SGHNT and CDR2 YYREEE (reference sequence). The J segment lost 3 bases and the V segment lost 5 bases, leaving 13 bases of the junction unmatched. The CDR3 region is CASSHDGTGVLYTEAFF. CDR3 bases: TGTGCCAGCAGTCACGACGGGACAGGGGTTTTGTACACTGAAGCTTTCTTT. Full variable domain (missing parts from reference TRBV5-4 and TRBJ1-1): ETGVTQSPTHLIKTRGQQVTLRCSSQSGHNTVSWYQQALGQGPQFIFQYYREEENGRGNFPPRFSGLQFPNYSSELNVNALELDDSALYLCASSHDGTGVLYTEAFFGQGTRLTVV.

This chain uses TRBV5-1 with TRBJ2-2; 8 bases are shared with TRBD2. The germline gives CDR1 SGHRS, CDR2 YFSETQ. Trimming took 3 bases from V and 4 from J; bases not matched to a gene: 8. The CDR3 contains 16 residues. In DNA form, the CDR3 reads TGCGCCAGCAGCTCAAGGACTAGCCTGAGCACCGGGGAGCTGTTTTTT. This translates into CASSSRTSLSTGELFF.